The rows below give T cell receptor beta chains drawn from one sample of a study of T cell changes during pregnancy in multiple sclerosis. Repertoires were generated with immunoSEQ multiplex PCR, while TCRdb's copy carries only in-frame clones and drops some. The sample contains tens of thousands of clones, 85% to 95% of which appear only once. The sample in question was peripheral blood, obtained in the first trimester of pregnancy. The receptors stem from a female donor with multiple sclerosis, enrolled in a pregnancy study. CDR3s leave out the opening cysteine and the closing phenylalanine or tryptophan. Clone size is shown for a subset of rows, as once, few, many or a class of expanded clone.

clone_size v_call cdr3_aa
few TRBV9 ASSVTSGVTGELF
. TRBV5-1 ASSLALDRLSYEQY
. TRBV11-2 ASSLKRETQY
. TRBV6-5 ASSSRRQSNQPQH
. TRBV7-3 ASSLDRVNTEAF
. TRBV6-6 ASSYSRVNTEAF
. TRBV4-2 ASSQDVVTGGTQY
. TRBV7-8 ASSLGDRGARALSEQY
. TRBV25-1 ASSESIYEQY
. TRBV4-1 ASSHLTGVTDTQY
few TRBV28 ATTRPGTGSYEQY
. TRBV4-3 ASSNSGTRVNAQY
once TRBV7-2 ASSPRGSGTGGKSYEQY
. TRBV5-1 ASKESTGKLNEQF
. TRBV19 ASSAAGVRETQY
. TRBV2 ASNPGQGLYNEQF
. TRBV2 ASSEGGRATEAF
. TRBV5-1 ASSLSQGLPNTEAF
. TRBV18 ASSQDTNEQY
. TRBV7-9 ASSLAAIDTQY
. TRBV19 ASSTRQGLKSGANVLT
. TRBV4-1 ASRPEGVLTEAF
. TRBV7-9 ASSSDRGLNQPQH
. TRBV18 ASSLETGTGLYGYT
. TRBV2 ATPGGPGELF
. TRBV7-2 ASSRIQHGYT
. TRBV9 ASSSPATGANTGELF
. TRBV5-4 ASSLGTGTYEQY
. TRBV14 ATSKEGRTDTQY
. TRBV5-1 ASSLSGGNQPQH
. TRBV5-1 ATEGLAAGELF
. TRBV11-2 ASSLSTYEQY
. TRBV9 ASSAYRVMNTEAF
. TRBV7-9 ASSLGEYLYGYT
. TRBV6-1 ASSETVGQGSNEQY
once TRBV27 ASRVRREADTQY
. TRBV9 ASNRLAGDTDTQY
. TRBV7-2 ASSTRQGRDEQY
. TRBV25-1 ASSEERAGNQPQH
. TRBV6-5 ASSYGRGRTGELF
. TRBV29-1 SVEVGGRGRETQY
. TRBV19 ASSMRAGDTLETQY
. TRBV9 ASSEGGAALSYEQY
. TRBV6-5 ASSYSGGVNEQF
. TRBV19 ASSIGSLQVETQY
. TRBV30 AWSVQSIRGTQY
. TRBV6-1 ASSPSYGYT
. TRBV4-1 ASSQGLGLDSYEQY
few TRBV7-2 ASSLERDSPLH
. TRBV6-6 AIQGVDGYT
. TRBV5-8 ASSPRADTQY
. TRBV4-1 ASSQEGRGGARTEAF
. TRBV6-5 ASSYSITGDLYGYT
. TRBV11-2 ASSLGSLGYT